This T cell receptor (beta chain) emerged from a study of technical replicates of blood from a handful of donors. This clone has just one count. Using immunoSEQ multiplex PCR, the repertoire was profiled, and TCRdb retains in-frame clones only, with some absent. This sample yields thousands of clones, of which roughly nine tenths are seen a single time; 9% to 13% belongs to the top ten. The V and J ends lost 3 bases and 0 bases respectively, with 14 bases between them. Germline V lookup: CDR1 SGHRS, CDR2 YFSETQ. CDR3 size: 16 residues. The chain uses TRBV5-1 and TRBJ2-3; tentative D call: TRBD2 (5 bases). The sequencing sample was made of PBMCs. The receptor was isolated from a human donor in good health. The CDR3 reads CASSSDLLASTDTQYF. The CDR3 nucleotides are TGCGCCAGCAGCTCGGATCTGCTAGCTAGCACAGATACGCAGTATTTT.